These T cell receptor beta chains were read from a single sample in a study of type 1 and type 2 diabetes patients. Each CDR3 protein gets one entry after TCRdb re-called the multiplex PCR reads with MiXCR. The sample has some 250,000 distinct CDR3 sequences; 40% to 50% are singletons. Input material: peripheral blood mononuclear cells (PBMCs). These receptors came from a man younger than 35 with type 2 diabetes. Each CDR3 is given with its conserved first and last residue. Each record gives: J gene, D gene, CDR3 length, V gene, clone size, CDR3 protein, CDR3 DNA. D genes are given only for firm matches. The size field is filled for only some rows; it gives once, few, many or a size class.

>TRBJ2-7|TRBD2|14|TRBV30|NA
CAWSSGTTPYEQYF
TGTGCCTGGTCGTCCGGGACTACCCCCTACGAGCAGTACTTC
>TRBJ2-1|NA|12|TRBV28|NA
CASSLWNNEQFF
TGTGCCAGCAGTTTATGGAACAATGAGCAGTTCTTC
>TRBJ1-2|NA|12|TRBV6-6|once
CASQTPNYGYTF
TGTGCCAGCCAAACACCTAACTATGGCTACACCTTC
>TRBJ1-6|NA|12|TRBV28|NA
CASIGVNSPLHF
TGTGCCAGTATAGGAGTCAATTCACCCCTCCACTTT
>TRBJ2-1|TRBD2|15|TRBV6-6|NA
CASSSGGSSVYEQFF
TGTGCCAGCAGTTCGGGGGGGTCTAGCGTATATGAGCAGTTCTTC
>TRBJ1-5|NA|13|TRBV10-3|once
CAISSGITQPQHF
TGTGCCATCAGTAGCGGGATTACCCAGCCCCAGCATTTT
>TRBJ1-1|NA|13|TRBV20-1|NA
CSARGGRDTEAFF
TGCAGTGCCCGCGGGGGCAGGGACACTGAAGCTTTCTTT
>TRBJ2-7|TRBD2|15|TRBV19|NA
CASSLRPRGGYEQYF
TGTGCCAGTAGTCTTCGCCCCCGGGGGGGCTACGAGCAGTACTTC
>TRBJ1-1|NA|14|TRBV5-1|NA
CASSLTYENTEAFF
TGCGCCAGCAGCTTAACATACGAGAACACTGAAGCTTTCTTT
>TRBJ2-7|TRBD1|14|TRBV13|many
CASSPGTASYEQYF
TGTGCCAGCAGCCCGGGGACAGCCTCCTACGAGCAGTACTTC
>TRBJ2-3|TRBD1|16|TRBV13|once
CASSLNRGLLTDTQYF
TGTGCCAGCAGCCTGAACAGGGGGCTCTTGACAGATACGCAGTATTTT
>TRBJ1-6|NA|14|TRBV27|few
CASSLSLNNSPLHF
TGTGCCAGCAGTTTAAGCCTTAATAATTCACCCCTCCACTTT
>TRBJ2-7|NA|15|TRBV12-3/TRBV12-4|NA
CASSSPRDTSYEQYF
TGTGCCAGCAGTTCCCCCCGGGACACCTCCTACGAGCAGTACTTC
>TRBJ1-1|NA|13|TRBV20-1|NA
CSARFRAFTEAFF
TGCAGTGCTAGGTTCAGGGCTTTCACTGAAGCTTTCTTT
>TRBJ1-2|NA|14|TRBV6-1|NA
CASSEVFRGSGYTF
TGTGCCAGCAGTGAAGTGTTCCGGGGATCTGGCTACACCTTC
>TRBJ2-7|TRBD2|15|TRBV2|NA
CACTRAGTSSYEQYF
TGTGCCTGCACGAGAGCGGGGACCAGCTCCTACGAGCAGTACTTC
>TRBJ1-1|NA|16|TRBV5-1|NA
CASSPGGGGPGTEAFF
TGCGCCAGCAGCCCCGGGGGTGGCGGACCGGGGACTGAAGCTTTCTTT
>TRBJ2-7|TRBD1|14|TRBV6-5|NA
CASSYETGGYEQYF
TGTGCCAGCAGTTACGAGACAGGGGGATACGAGCAGTACTTC
>TRBJ1-2|TRBD1|15|TRBV28|NA
CASSDLPQGADGYTF
TGTGCCAGCAGTGACCTACCCCAGGGGGCGGATGGCTACACCTTC
>TRBJ2-7|NA|13|TRBV27|many
CASSFQGSYEQYF
TGTGCCAGCAGTTTTCAGGGCTCCTACGAGCAGTACTTC
>TRBJ2-6|NA|21|TRBV15|NA
CASSVYTLARAQKSGANVLTF
TGTGCCAGCAGCGTATATACGTTAGCGAGAGCACAAAAGTCTGGGGCCAACGTCCTGACTTTC
>TRBJ1-2|TRBD1|12|TRBV29-1|few
CSVDRGPYGYTF
TGCAGCGTCGACAGGGGGCCTTATGGCTACACCTTC
>TRBJ2-7|NA|15|TRBV2|NA
CASSVSGVGTYKQYF
TGTGCCAGCAGTGTTTCAGGGGTCGGAACCTACAAGCAGTACTTC
>TRBJ2-7|NA|13|TRBV19|few
CASSIEGGYEQYF
TGTGCCAGTAGTATAGAAGGAGGGTACGAGCAGTACTTC
>TRBJ2-1|NA|19|TRBV25-1|NA
CASLGGGRVRLGSYNEQFF
TGTGCCAGCTTGGGTGGTGGCAGGGTCAGACTTGGCTCCTACAATGAGCAGTTCTTC
>TRBJ1-4|NA|14|TRBV19|NA
CASSIGRAREKLFF
TGTGCCAGTAGTATCGGCAGGGCGCGGGAAAAACTGTTTTTT
>TRBJ2-2|NA|14|TRBV6-2/TRBV6-3|NA
CASSEFKRTGELFF
TGTGCCAGCAGTGAATTCAAGCGGACCGGGGAGCTGTTTTTT
>TRBJ2-1|NA|14|TRBV6-6|NA
CASSSLGSHNEQFF
TGTGCCAGCAGTTCGCTGGGGTCCCACAATGAGCAGTTCTTC
>TRBJ2-7|TRBD1|14|TRBV19|many
CASQGQGVNYEQYF
TGTGCCAGTCAAGGACAGGGCGTCAACTACGAGCAGTACTTC
>TRBJ2-7|TRBD1|14|TRBV27|NA
CASSFRGRDYEQYF
TGTGCCAGCAGCTTCAGGGGGCGCGACTACGAGCAGTACTTC
>TRBJ2-5|NA|13|TRBV2|NA
CASGAAGQETQYF
TGTGCCAGCGGCGCCGCGGGTCAAGAGACCCAGTACTTC
>TRBJ2-3|NA|12|TRBV12-3/TRBV12-4|many
CASSAFTDTQYF
TGTGCCAGCAGTGCCTTCACAGATACGCAGTATTTT
>TRBJ1-1|NA|14|TRBV7-8|NA
CASSQSTVNTEAFF
TGTGCCAGCAGTCAGAGTACAGTGAACACTGAAGCTTTCTTT
>TRBJ2-2|NA|12|TRBV30|NA
CASSLAGLGLFF
TGTGCTTCCTCCTTGGCAGGCCTAGGGCTGTTTTTT
>TRBJ2-6|NA|13|TRBV12-3/TRBV12-4|few
CASRVAGANVLTF
TGTGCCAGCAGGGTGGCGGGGGCCAACGTCCTGACTTTC
>TRBJ1-5|NA|14|TRBV24-1|NA
CATSGDLSNQPQHF
TGTGCCACCAGTGGGGATTTGAGCAATCAGCCCCAGCATTTT
>TRBJ1-1|NA|14|TRBV20-1|few
CSASNQPLYTEAFF
TGCAGTGCTAGCAACCAACCCTTGTACACTGAAGCTTTCTTT
>TRBJ2-5|TRBD2|17|TRBV6-2/TRBV6-3|NA
CASSYSIVLAGAETQYF
TGTGCCAGCAGTTACTCGATAGTACTAGCGGGAGCAGAGACCCAGTACTTC
>TRBJ2-5|TRBD1|15|TRBV7-8|once
CASSFYSGTEETQYF
TGTGCCAGCAGCTTTTACTCCGGGACAGAAGAGACCCAGTACTTC
>TRBJ1-1|TRBD1|15|TRBV14|NA
CASSQFYDRDIPAFF
TGTGCCAGCAGCCAATTTTACGACAGGGACATTCCAGCTTTCTTT
>TRBJ1-6|TRBD1|14|TRBV20-1|few
CSARSGQGDSPLHF
TGCAGTGCTAGATCTGGACAGGGGGATTCACCCCTCCACTTT
>TRBJ1-1|NA|14|TRBV20-1|few
CSARPILKNTEAFF
TGCAGTGCTAGGCCCATCCTGAAAAACACTGAAGCTTTCTTT
>TRBJ1-1|NA|13|TRBV20-1|few
CSARRTVNTEAFF
TGCAGTGCTAGACGGACTGTGAACACTGAAGCTTTCTTT
>TRBJ1-1|TRBD1|13|TRBV6-5|NA
CAARQGWITEAFF
TGTGCCGCGCGACAGGGGTGGATTACTGAAGCTTTCTTT
>TRBJ1-1|NA|14|TRBV15|few
CATSRARTDTEAFF
TGTGCCACCAGCAGAGCAAGGACAGACACTGAAGCTTTCTTT